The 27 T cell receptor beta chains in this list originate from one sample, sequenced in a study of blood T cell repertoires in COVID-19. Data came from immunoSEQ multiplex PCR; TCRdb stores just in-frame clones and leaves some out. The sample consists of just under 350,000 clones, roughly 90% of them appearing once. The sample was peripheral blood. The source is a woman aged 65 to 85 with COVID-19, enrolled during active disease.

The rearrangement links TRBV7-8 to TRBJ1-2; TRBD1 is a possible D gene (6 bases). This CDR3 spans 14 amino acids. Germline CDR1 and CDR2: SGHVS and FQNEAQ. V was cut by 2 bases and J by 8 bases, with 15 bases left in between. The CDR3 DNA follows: TGTGCCAGCAGCTTATCGGCCCCCGGGACAGGCTACACCTTC. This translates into CASSLSAPGTGYTF.

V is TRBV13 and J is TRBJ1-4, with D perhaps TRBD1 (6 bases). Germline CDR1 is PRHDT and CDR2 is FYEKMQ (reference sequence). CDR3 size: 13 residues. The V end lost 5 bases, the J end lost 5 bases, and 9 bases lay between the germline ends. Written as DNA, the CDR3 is TGTGCCAGCAGCCAAGGACAGAATGAAAAACTGTTTTTT. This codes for CASSQGQNEKLFF.

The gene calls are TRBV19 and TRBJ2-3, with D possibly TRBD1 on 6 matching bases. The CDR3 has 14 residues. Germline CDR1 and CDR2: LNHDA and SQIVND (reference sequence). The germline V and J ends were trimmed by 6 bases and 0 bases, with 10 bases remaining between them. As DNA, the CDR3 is TGTGCCAGTAGAACAGGGCCCAGCACAGATACGCAGTATTTT. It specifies CASRTGPSTDTQYF.

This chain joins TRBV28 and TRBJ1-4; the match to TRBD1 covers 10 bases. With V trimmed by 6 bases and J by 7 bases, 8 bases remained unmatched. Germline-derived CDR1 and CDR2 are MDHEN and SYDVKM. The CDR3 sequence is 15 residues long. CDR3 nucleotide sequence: TGTGCCAGCAGCCCTTTTGGGACAGGGGTTGAAAAACTGTTTTTT. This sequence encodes CASSPFGTGVEKLFF.

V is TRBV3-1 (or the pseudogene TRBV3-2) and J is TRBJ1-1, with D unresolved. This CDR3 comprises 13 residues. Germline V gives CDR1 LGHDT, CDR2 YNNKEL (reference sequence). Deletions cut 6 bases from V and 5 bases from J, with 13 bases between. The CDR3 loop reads CASSPTSRTEAFF. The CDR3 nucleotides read TGTGCCAGCAGTCCTACGTCGAGGACTGAAGCTTTCTTT.

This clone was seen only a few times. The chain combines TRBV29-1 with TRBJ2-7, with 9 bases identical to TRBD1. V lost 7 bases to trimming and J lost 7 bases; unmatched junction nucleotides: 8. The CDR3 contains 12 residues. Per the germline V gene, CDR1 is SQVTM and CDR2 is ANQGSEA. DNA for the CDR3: TGCAGCGGGGGGCCCGGGACAGGGGAGCAGTACTTC. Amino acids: CSGGPGTGEQYF.

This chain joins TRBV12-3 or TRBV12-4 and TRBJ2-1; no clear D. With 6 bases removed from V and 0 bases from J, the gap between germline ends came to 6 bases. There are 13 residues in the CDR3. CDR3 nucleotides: TGTGCCAGCAGCCTAAGCTCCTACAATGAGCAGTTCTTC. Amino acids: CASSLSSYNEQFF.

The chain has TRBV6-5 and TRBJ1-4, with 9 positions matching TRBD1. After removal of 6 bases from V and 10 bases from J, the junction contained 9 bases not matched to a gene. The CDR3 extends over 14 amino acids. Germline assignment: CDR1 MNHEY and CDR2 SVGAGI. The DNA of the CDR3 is TGTGCCAGCAGCTCCGGGACAGGGATTGGAAAACTGTTTTTT. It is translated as CASSSGTGIGKLFF.

The CDR3 coding sequence is TGTGCCAGCAGCTTAGTCCCAGGGGGCGGCACTGAAGCTTTCTTT. Amino acids: CASSLVPGGGTEAFF. This rearrangement joins TRBV7-3 to TRBJ1-1; 8 bases line up with TRBD1. The CDR3 extends over 15 amino acids. V lost 2 bases, J lost 4 bases, and 6 bases stayed unmatched. Germline CDR1 and CDR2: SGHTA and FQGTGA.

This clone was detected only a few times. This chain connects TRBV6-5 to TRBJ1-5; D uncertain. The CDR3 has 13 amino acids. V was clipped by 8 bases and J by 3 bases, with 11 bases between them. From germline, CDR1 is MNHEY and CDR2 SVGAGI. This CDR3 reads CASSEVYNQPQHF. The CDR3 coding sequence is TGTGCCAGCTCCGAGGTTTACAATCAGCCCCAGCATTTT.

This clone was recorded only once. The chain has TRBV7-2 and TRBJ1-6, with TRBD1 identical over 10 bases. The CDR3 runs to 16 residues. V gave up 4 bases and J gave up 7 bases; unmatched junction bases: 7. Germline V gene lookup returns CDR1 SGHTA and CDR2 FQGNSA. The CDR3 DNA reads TGTGCCAGCAGCTACCACCCGGGACAGGGGAATTCACCCCTCCACTTT. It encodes CASSYHPGQGNSPLHF.

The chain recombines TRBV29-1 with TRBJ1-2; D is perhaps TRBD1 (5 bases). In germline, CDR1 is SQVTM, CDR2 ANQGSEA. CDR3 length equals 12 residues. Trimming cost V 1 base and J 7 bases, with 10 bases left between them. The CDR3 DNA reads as TGCAGCGTTGAAGGGGGTGGGGCTGGCTACACCTTC. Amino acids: CSVEGGGAGYTF.

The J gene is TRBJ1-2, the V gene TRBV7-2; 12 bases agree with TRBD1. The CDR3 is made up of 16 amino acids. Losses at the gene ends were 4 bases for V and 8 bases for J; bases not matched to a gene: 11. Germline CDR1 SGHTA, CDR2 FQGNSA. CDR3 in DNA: TGTGCCAGCAGCTCACCCCCGGGACAGGGGGCTCGAGGCTACACCTTC. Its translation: CASSSPPGQGARGYTF.

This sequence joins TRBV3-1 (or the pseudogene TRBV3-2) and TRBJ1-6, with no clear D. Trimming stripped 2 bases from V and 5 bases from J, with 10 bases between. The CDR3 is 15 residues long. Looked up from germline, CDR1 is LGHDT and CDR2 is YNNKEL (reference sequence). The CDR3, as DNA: TGTGCCAGCAGCCAACGAGGATATGATAATTCACCCCTCCACTTT. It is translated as CASSQRGYDNSPLHF.

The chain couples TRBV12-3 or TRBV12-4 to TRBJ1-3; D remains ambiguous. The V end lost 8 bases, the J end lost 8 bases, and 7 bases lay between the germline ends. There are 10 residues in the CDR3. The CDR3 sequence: CASAEYTIYF. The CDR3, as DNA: TGTGCCAGCGCGGAATACACCATATATTTT.

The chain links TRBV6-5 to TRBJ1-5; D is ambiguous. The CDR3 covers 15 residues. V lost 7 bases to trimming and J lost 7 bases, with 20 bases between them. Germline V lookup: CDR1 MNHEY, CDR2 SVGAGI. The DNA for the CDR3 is TGTGCCAGCAAGAGGGAGAGCGGGGTAGGGCAGCCCCAGCATTTT. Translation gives CASKRESGVGQPQHF.

In DNA, the CDR3 is TGTGCCAGCAGTTTACCGGGACAGGGGGCGAACACCGGGGAGCTGTTTTTT. It specifies CASSLPGQGANTGELFF. This chain joins TRBV5-4 and TRBJ2-2; 11 bases are a match to TRBD1. Germline lookup yields CDR1 SGHNT and CDR2 YYREEE (reference sequence). The CDR3 length is 17 residues. The trim removed 5 bases at V and 0 bases at J, leaving 6 bases unmatched.

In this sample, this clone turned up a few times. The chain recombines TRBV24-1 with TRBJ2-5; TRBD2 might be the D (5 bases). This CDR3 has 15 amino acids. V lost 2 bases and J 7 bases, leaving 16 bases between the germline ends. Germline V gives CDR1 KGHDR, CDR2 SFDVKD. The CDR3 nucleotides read TGTGCCACCAGTGATTCCGGACTCCAGGTCCGGACCCAGTACTTC. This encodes CATSDSGLQVRTQYF.

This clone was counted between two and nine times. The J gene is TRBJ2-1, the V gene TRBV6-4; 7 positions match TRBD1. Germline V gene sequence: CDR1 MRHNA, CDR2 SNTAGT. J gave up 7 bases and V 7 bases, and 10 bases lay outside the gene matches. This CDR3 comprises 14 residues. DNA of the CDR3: TGTGCCAGCAAAGGGACAGCCAGGGGGAATGAGCAGTTCTTC. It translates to CASKGTARGNEQFF.

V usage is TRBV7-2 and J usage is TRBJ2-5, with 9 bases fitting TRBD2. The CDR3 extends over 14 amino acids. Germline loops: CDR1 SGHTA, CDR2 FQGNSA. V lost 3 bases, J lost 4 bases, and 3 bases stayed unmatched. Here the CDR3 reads CASSLTSGGETQYF. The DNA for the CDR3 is TGTGCCAGCAGCTTGACTAGCGGAGGAGAGACCCAGTACTTC.

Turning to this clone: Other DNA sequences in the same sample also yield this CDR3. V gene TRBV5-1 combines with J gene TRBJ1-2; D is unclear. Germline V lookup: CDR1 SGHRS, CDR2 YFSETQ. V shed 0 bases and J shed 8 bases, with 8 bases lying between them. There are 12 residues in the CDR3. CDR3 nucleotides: TGCGCCAGCAGCTTGGCGGGAGAAGGCTACACCTTC. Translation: CASSLAGEGYTF.

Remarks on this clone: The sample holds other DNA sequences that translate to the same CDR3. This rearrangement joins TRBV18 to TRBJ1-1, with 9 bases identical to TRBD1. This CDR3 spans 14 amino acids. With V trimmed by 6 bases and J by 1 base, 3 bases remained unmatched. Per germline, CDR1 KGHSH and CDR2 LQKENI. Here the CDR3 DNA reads TGTGCCAGCTCCCCGGACAGGGGGAACACTGAAGCTTTCTTT. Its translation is CASSPDRGNTEAFF.

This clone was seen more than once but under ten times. CDR3: CATKTPGGVGLTYGYTF. The DNA for the CDR3 is TGTGCCACCAAAACCCCCGGGGGAGTAGGCCTTACCTATGGCTACACCTTC. The chain has TRBV28 and TRBJ1-2; weak D call: TRBD1 (5 bases). Deletions cut 10 bases from V and 4 bases from J, with 28 bases between. Germline assignment: CDR1 MDHEN and CDR2 SYDVKM. This CDR3 is 17 amino acids long.

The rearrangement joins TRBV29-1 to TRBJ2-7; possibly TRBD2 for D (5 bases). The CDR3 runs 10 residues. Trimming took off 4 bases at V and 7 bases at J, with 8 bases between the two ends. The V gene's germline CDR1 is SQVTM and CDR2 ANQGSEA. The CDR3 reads CSVATGEQYF. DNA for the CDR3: TGCAGCGTTGCTACGGGGGAGCAGTACTTC.

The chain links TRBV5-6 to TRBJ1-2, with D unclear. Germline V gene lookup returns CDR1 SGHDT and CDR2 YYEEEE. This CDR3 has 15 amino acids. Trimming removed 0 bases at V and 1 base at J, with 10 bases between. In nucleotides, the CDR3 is TGTGCCAGCAGCTTGGGTTCCGGGGTTAACTATGGCTACACCTTC. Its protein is CASSLGSGVNYGYTF.

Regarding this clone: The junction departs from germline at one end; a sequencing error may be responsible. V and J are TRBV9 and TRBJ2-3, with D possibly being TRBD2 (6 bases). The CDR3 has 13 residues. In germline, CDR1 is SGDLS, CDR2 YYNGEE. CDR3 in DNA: TGTGCCAGCAGCGTAGGAGAGGGACTGATTGTGGCTTTT. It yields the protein CASSVGEGLIVAF.

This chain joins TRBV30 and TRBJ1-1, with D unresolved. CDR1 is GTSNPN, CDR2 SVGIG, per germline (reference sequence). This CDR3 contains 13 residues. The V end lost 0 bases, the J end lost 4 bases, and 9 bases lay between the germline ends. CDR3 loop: CAWSVSGFTEAFF. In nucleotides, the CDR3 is TGTGCCTGGAGTGTATCGGGGTTCACTGAAGCTTTCTTT.